The 15 T cell receptor beta chains listed next were all sequenced from one sample in a study of shared clonotypes between healthy human individuals. Assay: immunoSEQ multiplex PCR; the TCRdb copy retains only in-frame clones and omits some. This table holds roughly 400,000 clones, 96% found once. Sample: memory CD8+ T cells sorted from blood. Subset indicated: CD45RO+ cells pooled with CCR7-negative TemRA cells. Every receptor here comes from a young man in good health.

This sequence joins TRBV30 and TRBJ1-3; tentative D call: TRBD1 (5 bases). CDR3 length: 15 residues. V shed 5 bases and J shed 2 bases, with 16 bases lying between them. Germline V gene sequence: CDR1 GTSNPN, CDR2 SVGIG (reference sequence). The CDR3 loop is CAWGWGGVTGNTIYF. The CDR3 DNA follows: TGTGCCTGGGGATGGGGGGGAGTAACTGGAAACACCATATATTTT. The entire variable domain, with the rest obtained from reference TRBV30 and TRBJ1-3, is as follows: SQTIHQWPATLVQPVGSPLSLECTVEGTSNPNLYWYRQAAGRGLQLLFYSVGIGQISSEVPQNLSASRPQDRQFILSSKKLLLSDSGFYLCAWGWGGVTGNTIYFGEGSWLTVV.

The chain couples TRBV7-9 to TRBJ2-7; D possibly corresponds to TRBD2 (6 bases). This CDR3 is 15 amino acids long. The germline V and J ends were trimmed by 4 bases and 0 bases, with 13 bases remaining between them. The germline V gene has CDR1 SEHNR and CDR2 FQNEAQ (reference sequence). In nucleotides, the CDR3 is TGTGCCAGCAGCTCCGGGACTTCGAGCTCCTACGAGCAGTACTTC. It yields the protein CASSSGTSSSYEQYF.

This sequence joins TRBV10-3 and TRBJ1-1; 7 positions agree with TRBD1. From germline, CDR1 is ENHRY and CDR2 SYGVKD. The CDR3 length is 14 residues. The J segment lost 0 bases and the V segment lost 6 bases, leaving 4 bases of the junction unmatched. The CDR3 reads CAIRTGWVNTEAFF. The CDR3, as DNA: TGTGCCATCAGGACAGGGTGGGTGAACACTGAAGCTTTCTTT.

The chain uses TRBV7-9 and TRBJ2-7; maybe TRBD1 (5 bases). The V end was cut by 3 bases, the J end by 0 bases, with 9 bases between. In germline, CDR1 is SEHNR, CDR2 FQNEAQ (reference sequence). This CDR3 contains 14 residues. In nucleotides, the CDR3 is TGTGCCAGCAGCTTCACAGGTTACTCCTACGAGCAGTACTTC. Translation: CASSFTGYSYEQYF.

This clone is a singleton in its sample. This chain joins TRBV11-2 and TRBJ1-1, with TRBD1 matching over 7 bases. V shed 5 bases, J shed 1 base, and the junction held 4 bases outside the gene matches. Germline CDR1 and CDR2: SGHAT and FQNNGV. This CDR3 has 14 residues. CDR3 residues: CASSPQGGNTEAFF. The CDR3 nucleotides are TGTGCCAGCAGCCCCCAGGGGGGGAACACTGAAGCTTTCTTT.

This chain joins TRBV6-5 and TRBJ2-4, with TRBD1 as a possible D gene (6 bases). The CDR3 has 15 amino acids. Germline lookup yields CDR1 MNHEY and CDR2 SVGAGI. V was trimmed by 0 bases and J by 7 bases, leaving 13 bases between them. The CDR3: CASSYSRGTGNIQYF. The DNA for the CDR3 is TGTGCCAGCAGTTACTCCAGGGGAACGGGGAACATTCAGTACTTC.

The rearrangement joins TRBV2 to TRBJ2-7, with TRBD2 as a possible D gene (6 bases). V was shortened by 5 bases and J by 3 bases, with 17 bases between the two germline ends. The length of the CDR3 is 15 residues. Germline CDR1 and CDR2: SNHLY and FYNNEI. The CDR3 spells CASSPRTGLHYEQYF. As DNA, the CDR3 is TGTGCCAGCAGTCCACGGACGGGACTCCACTACGAGCAGTACTTC.

V usage is TRBV11-1 and J usage is TRBJ1-5; no clear D. Trimming shortened V by 5 bases and J by 2 bases, and 10 bases separated the two germline ends. Germline CDR1 is SGHAT and CDR2 is FQDESV (reference sequence). The CDR3 sequence is 14 residues long. The DNA of the CDR3 is TGTGCCAGCAGCCGCCAGTGGGGCAATCAGCCCCAGCATTTT. As protein: CASSRQWGNQPQHF.

V gene TRBV6-5 combines with J gene TRBJ2-7, with TRBD1 identical over 7 bases. The CDR3 consists of 13 residues. The ends lost 4 bases at V and 6 bases at J; junction bases unmatched: 6. Germline lookup yields CDR1 MNHEY and CDR2 SVGAGI. CDR3 DNA: TGTGCCAGCAGTTTTTCGACAGGGCCCGAGCAGTACTTC. Encoded protein: CASSFSTGPEQYF.

The rearrangement joins TRBV4-2 to TRBJ2-7, with D unresolved. CDR1 is LGHNA, CDR2 YNFKEQ, per germline. V gave up 4 bases and J gave up 5 bases, with 12 bases separating them. This CDR3 has 13 amino acids. CDR3 loop: CASSPLGRNEQYF. The CDR3 nucleotides read TGTGCCAGCAGCCCCCTTGGACGGAACGAGCAGTACTTC.

J is TRBJ1-2 and V is TRBV27, with 7 bases lining up with TRBD1. V was clipped by 3 bases and J by 4 bases; unmatched bases: 2. The length of the CDR3 is 13 residues. Germline V lookup: CDR1 MNHEY, CDR2 SMNVEV (reference sequence). CDR3 coding DNA: TGTGCCAGCAGTTTGAAGGGGGCCTATGGCTACACCTTC. It translates to CASSLKGAYGYTF.

V gene TRBV11-2 combines with J gene TRBJ1-4; D is uncertain. CDR3 length: 16 residues. Germline CDR1 reads SGHAT; CDR2 reads FQNNGV. Trimming pared 3 bases from V and 3 bases from J, leaving 14 bases between. CDR3 sequence (DNA): TGTGCCAGCAGCTTTGCCACGGCAGGCTCTAATGAAAAACTGTTTTTT. Encoded protein: CASSFATAGSNEKLFF.

The V and J genes are TRBV2 and TRBJ1-6, with 7 bases aligning to TRBD1. Germline V CDR1 and CDR2: SNHLY, FYNNEI. The CDR3 has 18 amino acids. Trimming removed 4 bases from V and 8 bases from J; junction bases left unmatched: 17. This CDR3 is CASSGLFGRGTVDSPLHF. Written as DNA, the CDR3 is TGTGCCAGCAGTGGTCTATTCGGCCGTGGGACAGTCGATTCACCCCTCCACTTT.

The genes are TRBV7-9 and TRBJ2-5; 8 nucleotides agree with TRBD2. Trimming at V came to 5 bases and at J to 5 bases, leaving 13 bases not matched to a gene. The CDR3 consists of 16 residues. Per the germline V gene, CDR1 is SEHNR and CDR2 is FQNEAQ (reference sequence). CDR3 sequence (DNA): TGTGCCAGCAGCCGCGGAGGTGCGGGAGGAGGGGAGACCCAGTACTTC. This encodes CASSRGGAGGGETQYF.

The rearrangement links TRBV9 to TRBJ2-7, with TRBD2 matching over 11 bases. Germline V gives CDR1 SGDLS, CDR2 YYNGEE. The CDR3 runs to 16 residues. V shed 3 bases, J shed 1 base, and the junction held 6 bases outside the gene matches. CDR3 loop: CASSASTSGSSYEQYF. The CDR3 nucleotides are TGTGCCAGCAGCGCTTCAACTAGCGGGAGTTCCTACGAGCAGTACTTC.